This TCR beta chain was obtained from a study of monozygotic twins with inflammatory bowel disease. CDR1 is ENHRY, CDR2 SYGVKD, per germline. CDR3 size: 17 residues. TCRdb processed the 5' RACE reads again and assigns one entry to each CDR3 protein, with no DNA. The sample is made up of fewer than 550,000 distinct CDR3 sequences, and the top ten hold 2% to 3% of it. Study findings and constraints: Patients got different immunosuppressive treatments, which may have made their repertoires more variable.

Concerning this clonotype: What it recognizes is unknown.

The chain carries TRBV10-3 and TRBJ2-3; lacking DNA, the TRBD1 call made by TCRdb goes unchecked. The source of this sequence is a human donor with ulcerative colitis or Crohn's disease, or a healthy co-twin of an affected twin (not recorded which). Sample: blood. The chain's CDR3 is CAISAVSGTGETDTQYF.